The T cell receptor beta chain under discussion was sequenced for a study of blood T cell repertoires in COVID-19. Overall study: There were acute and convalescent COVID-19 samples, and they came from the United States, Italy and Spain. Sources were T cells, B-cell-depleted T cells, or PBMCs; the material itself was cDNA or gDNA.

In the study's own analysis: Estimation of nucleated cell counts was performed using reference gene primer amplification. Method: immunoSEQ multiplex PCR; TCRdb's copy keeps in-frame clones and lacks some. V, J and clone size are those of that table, while D and trimming were read from the DNA. This sample yields under 150,000 clones, of which around four fifths are seen a single time; 2.5% to 3% belongs to the top ten. CDR3 length: 16 residues. Per germline, CDR1 LGHNA and CDR2 YSLEER. The trim removed 3 bases at V and 7 bases at J, leaving 12 bases unmatched. The V call is TRBV4-3, the J call TRBJ1-2, with 9 bases aligning to TRBD1. This TCR derives from a woman aged 35 to 49 with active or convalescent COVID-19. Sequencing was carried out using peripheral blood. CDR3 region: CASSQDTGGAAGGYTF. The CDR3 nucleotides read TGCGCCAGCAGCCAGGATACAGGGGGCGCGGCGGGTGGCTACACCTTC.